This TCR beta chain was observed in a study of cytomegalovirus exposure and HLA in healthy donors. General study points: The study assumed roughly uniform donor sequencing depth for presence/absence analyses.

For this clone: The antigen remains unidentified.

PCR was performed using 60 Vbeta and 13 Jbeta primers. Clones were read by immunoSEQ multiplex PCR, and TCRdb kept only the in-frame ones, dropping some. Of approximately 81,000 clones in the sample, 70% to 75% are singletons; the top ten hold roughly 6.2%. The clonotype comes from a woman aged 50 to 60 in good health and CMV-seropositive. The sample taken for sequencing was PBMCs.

As DNA, the CDR3 is TGTGCCAGCAGCTTAGTAAGCAGGGGCTACGAGCAGTACTTC. It is translated as CASSLVSRGYEQYF. This sequence joins TRBV7-9 and TRBJ2-7, with a weak D call TRBD1 (6 bases). CDR3 length: 14 amino acids. The ends were cut back, 1 base at V and 3 bases at J, with 10 bases in the middle. Germline V lookup: CDR1 SEHNR, CDR2 FQNEAQ (reference sequence).